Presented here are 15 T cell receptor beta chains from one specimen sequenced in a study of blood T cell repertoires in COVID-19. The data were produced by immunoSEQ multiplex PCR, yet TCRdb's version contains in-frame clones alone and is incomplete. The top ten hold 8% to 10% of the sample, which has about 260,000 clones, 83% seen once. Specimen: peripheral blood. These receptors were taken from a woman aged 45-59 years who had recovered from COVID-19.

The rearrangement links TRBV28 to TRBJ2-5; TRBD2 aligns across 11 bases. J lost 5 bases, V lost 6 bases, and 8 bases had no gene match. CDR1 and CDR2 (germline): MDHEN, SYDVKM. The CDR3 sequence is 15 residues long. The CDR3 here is CASRTSGSKLETQYF. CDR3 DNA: TGTGCCAGCAGAACTAGCGGGAGTAAGTTGGAGACCCAGTACTTC. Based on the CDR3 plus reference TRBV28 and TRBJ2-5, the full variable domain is DVKVTQSSRYLVKRTGEKVFLECVQDMDHENMFWYRQDPGLGLRLIYFSYDVKMKEKGDIPEGYSVSREKKERFSLILESASTNQTSMYLCASRTSGSKLETQYFGPGTRLLVL.

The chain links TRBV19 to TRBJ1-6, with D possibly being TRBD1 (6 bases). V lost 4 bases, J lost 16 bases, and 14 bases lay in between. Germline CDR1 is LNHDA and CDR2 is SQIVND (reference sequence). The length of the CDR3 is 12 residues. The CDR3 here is CASSKFGQSLHF. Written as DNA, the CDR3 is TGTGCCAGTAGTAAGTTCGGACAGAGTCTCCACTTT.

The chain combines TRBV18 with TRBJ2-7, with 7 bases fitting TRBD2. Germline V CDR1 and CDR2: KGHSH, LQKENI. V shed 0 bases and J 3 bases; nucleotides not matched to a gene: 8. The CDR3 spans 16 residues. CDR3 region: CASSPPGGNRGYEQYF. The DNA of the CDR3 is TGTGCCAGCTCACCACCGGGAGGGAATCGTGGCTACGAGCAGTACTTC.

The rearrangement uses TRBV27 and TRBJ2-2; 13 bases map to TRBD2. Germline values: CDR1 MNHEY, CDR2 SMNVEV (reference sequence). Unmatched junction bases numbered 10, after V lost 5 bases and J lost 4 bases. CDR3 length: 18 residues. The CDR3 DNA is TGTGCCAGCAGTGCCGGACTAGCGGGAGTAAGGGTCACCGGGGAGCTGTTTTTT. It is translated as CASSAGLAGVRVTGELFF.

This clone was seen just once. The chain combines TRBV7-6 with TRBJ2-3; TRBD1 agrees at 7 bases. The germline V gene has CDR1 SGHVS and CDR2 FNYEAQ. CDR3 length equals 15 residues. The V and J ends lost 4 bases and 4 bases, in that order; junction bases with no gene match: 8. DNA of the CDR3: TGTGCCAGCAGCTACGGGACAGCCGGCCCAGATACGCAGTATTTT. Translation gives CASSYGTAGPDTQYF.

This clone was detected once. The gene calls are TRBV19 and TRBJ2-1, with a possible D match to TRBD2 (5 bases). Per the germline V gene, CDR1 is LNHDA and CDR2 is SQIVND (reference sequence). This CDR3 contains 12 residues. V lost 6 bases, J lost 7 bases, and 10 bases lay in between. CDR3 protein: CASRRTGNEQFF. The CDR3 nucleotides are TGTGCCAGTAGACGGACGGGGAATGAGCAGTTCTTC.

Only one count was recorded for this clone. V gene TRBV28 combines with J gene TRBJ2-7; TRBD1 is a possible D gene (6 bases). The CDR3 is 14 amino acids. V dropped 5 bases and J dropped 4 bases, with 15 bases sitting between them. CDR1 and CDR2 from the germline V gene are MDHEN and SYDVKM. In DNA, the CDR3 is TGTGCCAGCAGTCGACAGGCTCCGCCTTACGAGCAGTACTTC. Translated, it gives CASSRQAPPYEQYF.

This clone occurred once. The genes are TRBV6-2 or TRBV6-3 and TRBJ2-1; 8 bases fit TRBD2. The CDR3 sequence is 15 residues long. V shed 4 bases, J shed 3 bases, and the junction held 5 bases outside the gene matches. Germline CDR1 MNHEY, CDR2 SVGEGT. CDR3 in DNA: TGTGCCAGCAGTTCGTCTCTAGCGGGCTACAATGAGCAGTTCTTC. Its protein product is CASSSSLAGYNEQFF.

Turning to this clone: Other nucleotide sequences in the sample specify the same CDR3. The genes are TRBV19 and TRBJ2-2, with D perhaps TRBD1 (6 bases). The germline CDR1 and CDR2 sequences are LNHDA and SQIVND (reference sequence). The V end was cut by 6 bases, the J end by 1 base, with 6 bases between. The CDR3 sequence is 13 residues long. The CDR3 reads CASRTGNTGELFF. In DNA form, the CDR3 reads TGTGCCAGTAGGACAGGGAACACCGGGGAGCTGTTTTTT.

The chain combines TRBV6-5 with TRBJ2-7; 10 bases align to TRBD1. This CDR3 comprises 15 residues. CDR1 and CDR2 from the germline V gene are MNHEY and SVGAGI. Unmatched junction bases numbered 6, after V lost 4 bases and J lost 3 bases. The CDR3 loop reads CASSSSGTGVYEQYF. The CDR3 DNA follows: TGTGCCAGCAGTTCGTCCGGGACAGGGGTCTACGAGCAGTACTTC.

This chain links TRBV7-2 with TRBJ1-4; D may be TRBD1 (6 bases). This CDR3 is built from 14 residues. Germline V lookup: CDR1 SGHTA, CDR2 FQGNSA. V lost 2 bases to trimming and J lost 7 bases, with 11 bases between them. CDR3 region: CASSLSQGSEKLFF. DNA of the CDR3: TGTGCCAGCAGCTTAAGCCAGGGGAGTGAAAAACTGTTTTTT. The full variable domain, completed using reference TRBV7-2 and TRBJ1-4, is GAGVSQSPSNKVTEKGKDVELRCDPISGHTALYWYRQSLGQGLEFLIYFQGNSAPDKSGLPSDRFSAERTGGSVSTLTIQRTQQEDSAVYLCASSLSQGSEKLFFGSGTQLSVL.

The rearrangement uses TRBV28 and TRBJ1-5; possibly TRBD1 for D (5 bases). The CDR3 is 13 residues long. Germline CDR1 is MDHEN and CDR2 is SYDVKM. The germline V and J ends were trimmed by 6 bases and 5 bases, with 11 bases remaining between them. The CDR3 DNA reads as TGTGCCAGCAGAGTCGGGGGACATCAGCCCCAGCATTTT. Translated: CASRVGGHQPQHF.

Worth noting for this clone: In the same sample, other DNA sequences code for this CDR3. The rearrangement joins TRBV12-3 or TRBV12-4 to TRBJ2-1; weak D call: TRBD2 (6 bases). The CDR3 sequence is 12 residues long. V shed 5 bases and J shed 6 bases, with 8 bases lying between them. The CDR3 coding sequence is TGTGCCAGCAGTCCGACTAGCAATGAGCAGTTCTTC. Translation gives CASSPTSNEQFF.

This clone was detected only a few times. The CDR3 bases are TGTGCCAGCAGTCACCTAGCGGGGGGGCTCAATGAGCAGTTCTTC. It yields the protein CASSHLAGGLNEQFF. The chain couples TRBV27 to TRBJ2-1; TRBD2 matches at 12 bases. The germline V gene has CDR1 MNHEY and CDR2 SMNVEV (reference sequence). CDR3 length: 15 residues. Trimming cost V 5 bases and J 6 bases; bases outside gene matches: 5.

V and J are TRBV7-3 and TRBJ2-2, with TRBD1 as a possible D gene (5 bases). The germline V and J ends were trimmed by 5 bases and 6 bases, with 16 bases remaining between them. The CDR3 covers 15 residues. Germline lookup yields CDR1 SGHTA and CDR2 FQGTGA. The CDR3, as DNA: TGTGCCAGCAGCCCTCAAGGGGCAGGGCCCGGGGAGCTGTTTTTT. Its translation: CASSPQGAGPGELFF.